This T cell receptor beta chain was profiled in a study of blood T cell repertoires in COVID-19. On the study more broadly: Sources were T cells, B-cell-depleted T cells, or PBMCs; the material itself was cDNA or gDNA.

Profiled with immunoSEQ multiplex PCR; TCRdb holds only in-frame clones, not every one. The table records 250,000 to 300,000 clones, 86% of them present only once. Seattle patient enrollment occurred during active infection, with longitudinal follow-up thereafter. This CDR3 has 16 amino acids. Germline assignment: CDR1 SEHNR and CDR2 FQNEAQ (reference sequence). V shed 5 bases and J shed 9 bases, with 20 bases lying between them. Material for sequencing was peripheral blood. This chain joins TRBV7-9 and TRBJ1-6, with TRBD1 as a possible D gene (6 bases). This receptor was identified in a woman aged 25 to 39 with COVID-19, enrolled during active disease. The CDR3 sequence is CASSLSFTGRPSPLHF. In nucleotides, the CDR3 is TGTGCCAGCAGCCTCAGTTTCACAGGGAGACCTTCACCCCTCCACTTT.